This TCR beta chain was obtained from a study of blood T cell repertoires in COVID-19. V was pared by 3 bases and J by 0 bases, with 4 bases of the junction left unmatched. The CDR3 has 17 amino acids. CDR1 is SQVTM, CDR2 ANQGSEA, per germline. Per the original data handling: Amplification of reference gene primers provided the estimated nucleated cell counts. Sequencing was performed with immunoSEQ multiplex PCR; in TCRdb, only in-frame clones are kept and a portion is missing. The DNA gave D and trimming, while V, J and clone size come from that table. This sample carries some 200,000 clones, about 88% of them seen once, and the ten largest clones take roughly 2.7%.

The chain employs TRBV29-1 and TRBJ2-5, with 16 bases matching TRBD2. The source material was PBMCs or T cells enriched from blood (not recorded which). The origin of this receptor is a woman aged 30 to 39 who had recovered from COVID-19. CDR3 sequence: CSVEGTSGGEYQETQYF. As DNA, the CDR3 is TGCAGCGTTGAGGGGACTAGCGGGGGGGAATACCAAGAGACCCAGTACTTC.